The 7 T cell receptor beta chains listed next were all sequenced from one sample in a study of cytomegalovirus exposure and HLA in healthy donors. It was with 60 Vbeta and 13 Jbeta primers that the PCR ran. Assay used: immunoSEQ multiplex PCR; TCRdb lists only in-frame clones, some missing. The profile shows around 140,000 clones, approximately 86% of them singletons. Material for sequencing was PBMCs. These TCRs come from a middle-aged woman in good health and CMV-seronegative.

The J gene is TRBJ2-3, the V gene TRBV5-1; TRBD1 agrees at 7 bases. The ends lost 8 bases at V and 4 bases at J; junction bases unmatched: 7. Germline CDR1 is SGHRS and CDR2 is YFSETQ. The CDR3 is 13 residues long. CDR3 coding DNA: TGCGCCAGTTGGATCCAGGGGGCAGATACGCAGTATTTT. Residues: CASWIQGADTQYF.

Written as DNA, the CDR3 is TGTGCCATCAGTGAGTCTGTCCTGGGGCACACCAACTATGGCTACACCTTC. Translated, it gives CAISESVLGHTNYGYTF. The rearrangement joins TRBV10-3 to TRBJ1-2; D is perhaps TRBD1 (5 bases). The V gene lost 0 bases and the J gene lost 2 bases, with 16 bases spanning the gap. The germline CDR1 and CDR2 sequences are ENHRY and SYGVKD. This CDR3 is built from 17 residues.

The V gene is TRBV6-5, the J gene TRBJ1-4; 9 bases are shared with TRBD1. The CDR3 has 14 residues. The junction had 5 bases not matched to a gene; V was cut back by 5 bases and J by 7 bases. Germline CDR1 is MNHEY and CDR2 is SVGAGI. The CDR3 sequence: CASSAGTGSEKLFF. The CDR3, as DNA: TGTGCCAGCAGTGCTGGGACAGGGAGTGAAAAACTGTTTTTT.

Comment on this clone: At one boundary the junction diverges from the germline segment, which might be a read error. This sample includes further DNA sequences coding for the same CDR3. This rearrangement joins TRBV11-2 to TRBJ2-1; 8 nucleotides line up with TRBD2. There are 15 residues in the CDR3. Germline V gives CDR1 SGHAT, CDR2 FQNNGV. The CDR3 DNA reads as TGTGCCAGTAGCTCCTTAGCGGGACCATACAATGAGCAGTTCTTC. Encoded protein: CASSSLAGPYNEQFF.

This chain connects TRBV5-4 to TRBJ2-5; 8 nucleotides align to TRBD2. After removal of 0 bases from V and 2 bases from J, the junction contained 6 bases not matched to a gene. The CDR3 has 16 residues. In germline, CDR1 is SGHNT, CDR2 YYREEE (reference sequence). CDR3 DNA: TGTGCCAGCAGCTTGGTACTAGCGGAACCTCAAGAGACCCAGTACTTC. This encodes CASSLVLAEPQETQYF.

This chain uses TRBV2 with TRBJ2-2, with 7 bases aligning to TRBD2. The V gene end was trimmed by 8 bases and the J gene end by 2 bases; junction bases not matched to a gene: 5. This CDR3 region has 14 residues. Germline assignment: CDR1 SNHLY and CDR2 FYNNEI. The CDR3 coding sequence is TGTGCCAGCGATGGGACTACAAACACCGGGGAGCTGTTTTTT. This sequence encodes CASDGTTNTGELFF. The full variable domain, with the rest looked up from reference TRBV2 and TRBJ2-2, is EPEVTQTPSHQVTQMGQEVILRCVPISNHLYFYWYRQILGQKVEFLVSFYNNEISEKSEIFDDQFSVERPDGSNFTLKIRSTKLEDSAMYFCASDGTTNTGELFFGEGSRLTVL.

This chain links TRBV13 with TRBJ2-1, with 12 nucleotides matching TRBD2. The V gene end was trimmed by 5 bases and the J gene end by 14 bases; junction bases not matched to a gene: 7. This CDR3 has 13 amino acids. Germline lookup yields CDR1 PRHDT and CDR2 FYEKMQ (reference sequence). The CDR3 sequence is CASSRLAGAPKFF. CDR3 bases: TGTGCCAGCAGCAGACTAGCGGGGGCCCCGAAGTTCTTC.